Each of the 9 T cell receptor beta chains below was sequenced from the same sample in a study of T cell responses to AZD1222 COVID-19 vaccine. Clones were read by immunoSEQ multiplex PCR, and TCRdb kept only the in-frame ones, dropping some. This sample carries fewer than 120,000 clones, over 85% of them seen once, and the ten largest clones take about 2.5%. This specimen consisted of peripheral blood, obtained 28 days after the second AZD1222 dose. These receptors came from an adult who received the AZD1222 COVID-19 vaccine.

The V gene is TRBV2, the J gene TRBJ1-3; D is ambiguous. This CDR3 is 14 amino acids long. The germline gives CDR1 SNHLY, CDR2 FYNNEI. V dropped 4 bases and J dropped 4 bases, with 11 bases sitting between them. Here the CDR3 reads CASSGTASGNTIYF. Written as DNA, the CDR3 is TGTGCCAGCAGTGGAACGGCGAGCGGAAACACCATATATTTT.

The chain has TRBV4-1 and TRBJ1-3, with 8 bases identical to TRBD1. CDR3 size: 18 residues. CDR1 and CDR2 from the germline V gene are MGHRA and YSYEKL. Germline trimming cut 3 bases from V and 0 bases from J; bases unmatched to any gene: 10. CDR3 nucleotide sequence: TGCGCCAGCAGCCACCCTGGACAGGGCCTGATCTCTGGAAACACCATATATTTT. This translates into CASSHPGQGLISGNTIYF.

The V call is TRBV4-3, the J call TRBJ1-3, with D possibly being TRBD1 (6 bases). V gave up 5 bases and J gave up 4 bases, with 18 bases separating them. Germline V CDR1 and CDR2: LGHNA, YSLEER. The CDR3 has 16 amino acids. The CDR3 DNA is TGCGCCAGCAGCGACACTACAGGGCGGGGAGGAAACACCATATATTTT. Encoded protein: CASSDTTGRGGNTIYF.

The V gene is TRBV14, the J gene TRBJ2-7; D is undetermined. The V and J ends lost 4 bases and 3 bases respectively, with 7 bases between them. Germline CDR1 and CDR2: SGHDN and FVKESK. CDR3 size: 12 residues. For the CDR3, the DNA is TGTGCCAGCAGCCTGGGAAACTACGAGCAGTACTTC. As protein: CASSLGNYEQYF.

The chain has TRBV7-3 and TRBJ1-2; D not resolved. The CDR3 spans 13 residues. Germline V lookup: CDR1 SGHTA, CDR2 FQGTGA. V was clipped by 4 bases and J by 4 bases, with 10 bases between them. CDR3 protein: CASSSRGGYGYTF. CDR3 in DNA: TGTGCCAGCAGCTCGCGTGGCGGCTATGGCTACACCTTC.

This rearrangement joins TRBV5-1 to TRBJ2-5, with D possibly being TRBD1 or TRBD2 (5 bases each). The V end lost 1 base, the J end lost 4 bases, and 14 bases lay between the germline ends. Germline V gives CDR1 SGHRS, CDR2 YFSETQ. The CDR3 is 15 amino acids. CDR3: CASSLSGTAGETQYF. In DNA, the CDR3 is TGCGCCAGCAGCTTGTCGGGGACCGCTGGAGAGACCCAGTACTTC.

This rearrangement joins TRBV7-6 to TRBJ2-5; D may correspond to TRBD1 or TRBD2 (6 bases each). Trimming pared 1 base from V and 4 bases from J, leaving 13 bases between. This CDR3 spans 15 amino acids. Germline V gene data show CDR1 as SGHVS and CDR2 as FNYEAQ. The CDR3 DNA reads TGTGCCAGCAGCTTAGTGGGGGGCGCCCCAGAGACCCAGTACTTC. Its protein product is CASSLVGGAPETQYF. Filled out from reference TRBV7-6 and TRBJ2-5, the complete variable domain reads GAGVSQSPRYKVTKRGQDVALRCDPISGHVSLYWYRQALGQGPEFLTYFNYEAQQDKSGLPNDRFSAERPEGSISTLTIQRTEQRDSAMYRCASSLVGGAPETQYFGPGTRLLVL.

The chain employs TRBV18 and TRBJ2-7, with D perhaps TRBD1 or TRBD2 (5 bases each). V dropped 6 bases and J dropped 6 bases, with 15 bases sitting between them. This CDR3 contains 13 residues. Germline CDR1 reads KGHSH; CDR2 reads LQKENI. CDR3 amino acids: CASSSRDEAEQYF. Written as DNA, the CDR3 is TGTGCCAGCTCTTCCCGGGACGAAGCCGAGCAGTACTTC.

This sequence joins TRBV5-1 and TRBJ1-6; tentative D call: TRBD1 (5 bases). Trimming left V 1 base short and J 14 bases short, with 10 bases between. This CDR3 has 12 residues. CDR1 and CDR2 from the germline V gene are SGHRS and YFSETQ. CDR3 DNA: TGCGCCAGCAGCTTGAACTTGGACACCCTCCACTTT. Translation: CASSLNLDTLHF.